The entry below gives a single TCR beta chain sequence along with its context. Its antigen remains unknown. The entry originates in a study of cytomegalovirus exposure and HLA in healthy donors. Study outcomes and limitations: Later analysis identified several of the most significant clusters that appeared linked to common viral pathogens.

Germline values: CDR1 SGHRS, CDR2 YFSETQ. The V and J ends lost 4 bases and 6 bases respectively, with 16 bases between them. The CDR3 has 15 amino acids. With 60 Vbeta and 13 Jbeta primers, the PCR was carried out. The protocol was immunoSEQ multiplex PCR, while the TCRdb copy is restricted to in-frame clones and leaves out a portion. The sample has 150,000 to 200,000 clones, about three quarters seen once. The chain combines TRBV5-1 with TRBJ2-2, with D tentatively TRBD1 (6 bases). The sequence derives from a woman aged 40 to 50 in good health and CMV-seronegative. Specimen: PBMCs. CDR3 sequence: CASSRQQGWPGELFF. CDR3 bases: TGCGCCAGCAGCCGTCAACAGGGTTGGCCCGGGGAGCTGTTTTTT.